The next 8 T cell receptor beta chains were all read from a single sample in a study of response to subunit inactivated influenza vaccine. TCRdb analysed the RT-PCR reads with MiXCR anew, one entry per CDR3 protein. The sample includes hundreds of thousands of distinct CDR3 sequences, 7.6% seen only once; the top ten take approximately 13%. This material consisted of PBMCs from blood, taken around 25 months after vaccination. The source of these receptors is a man aged 50 to 69 who received an inactivated influenza vaccine.

V usage is TRBV25-1 and J usage is TRBJ2-5; D is undetermined. Germline V gene lookup returns CDR1 MGHDK and CDR2 SYGVNS. Between the trimmed V and J ends, which lost 1 base and 5 bases, there was a span of 8 bases. The CDR3 has 13 residues. CDR3 amino acids: CASSELATETQYF. In DNA, the CDR3 is TGTGCCAGCAGTGAATTGGCCACGGAGACCCAGTACTTC. Full variable domain (rest looked up from reference TRBV25-1 and TRBJ2-5): EADIYQTPRYLVIGTGKKITLECSQTMGHDKMYWYQQDPGMELHLIHYSYGVNSTEKGDLSSESTVSRIRTEHFPLTLESARPSHTSQYLCASSELATETQYFGPGTRLLVL.

Of note for this clonotype: An end of the junction does not agree with germline; a read error may underlie this. V is TRBV12-3 or TRBV12-4 and J is TRBJ2-7; no reliable D call. This CDR3 contains 13 residues. CDR3 region: CASSLRGSDEQYF. CDR3 nucleotide sequence: TGTGCCAGCAGTTTAAGAGGCTCCGACGAGCAGTACTTC.

The CDR3 bases are TGTGCCAGCAGCTTTCGGAACCAGAATTCACCCCTCCACTTT. Translating it yields CASSFRNQNSPLHF. V and J are TRBV7-2 and TRBJ1-6; D is unclear. CDR3 length: 14 residues. Trimming stripped 3 bases from V and 7 bases from J, with 10 bases between. CDR1 is SGHTA and CDR2 is FQGNSA in the germline V gene.

The chain employs TRBV29-1 and TRBJ2-1; D is undetermined. The CDR3 has 15 residues. Per the germline V gene, CDR1 is SQVTM and CDR2 is ANQGSEA. Trimming took off 5 bases at V and 0 bases at J, with 14 bases between the two ends. The CDR3 region has the DNA TGCAGCGTTTCCCCTAGAACGAGCTCCTACAATGAGCAGTTCTTC. The encoded protein is CSVSPRTSSYNEQFF.

Many counts were recorded for this clonotype. The genes are TRBV12-3 or TRBV12-4 and TRBJ1-1, with 9 positions matching TRBD1. V shed 1 base, J shed 11 bases, and the junction held 17 bases outside the gene matches. The CDR3 sequence is 17 residues long. This CDR3 reads CASSLGWGGTGSEEAFF. In DNA form, the CDR3 reads TGTGCCAGCAGTTTAGGGTGGGGAGGGACAGGGTCAGAGGAGGCTTTCTTT.

V and J are TRBV7-6 and TRBJ2-2; D gene ambiguous. V dropped 5 bases and J dropped 9 bases, with 13 bases sitting between them. The CDR3 contains 13 residues. Germline CDR1 is SGHVS and CDR2 is FNYEAQ. This CDR3 reads CASSGYRVRELFF. Written as DNA, the CDR3 is TGTGCCAGCAGCGGATACCGGGTCAGGGAGCTGTTTTTT.

This clonotype came up a few times. The genes are TRBV5-1 and TRBJ2-2, with 8 bases aligning to TRBD1. This CDR3 has 15 residues. Germline V gene data show CDR1 as SGHRS and CDR2 as YFSETQ. The J segment lost 5 bases and the V segment lost 3 bases, leaving 6 bases of the junction unmatched. CDR3 sequence reads: CASSYDRGRTGELFF. Here the CDR3 DNA reads TGCGCCAGCAGCTACGACAGGGGTCGAACCGGGGAGCTGTTTTTT. The whole variable domain, filled in from reference TRBV5-1 and TRBJ2-2, reads KAGVTQTPRYLIKTRGQQVTLSCSPISGHRSVSWYQQTPGQGLQFLFEYFSETQRNKGNFPGRFSGRQFSNSRSEMNVSTLELGDSALYLCASSYDRGRTGELFFGEGSRLTVL.

This clonotype was picked up one time. The J gene is TRBJ2-5, the V gene TRBV7-2; D remains unclear. The CDR3 extends over 13 amino acids. Germline lookup yields CDR1 SGHTA and CDR2 FQGNSA. Trimming removed 9 bases from V and 2 bases from J, with 13 bases in between. CDR3 bases: TGTGCCAGTTCCCCGTCGTGGCAAGAGACCCAGTACTTC. Protein product: CASSPSWQETQYF.